The next 8 T cell receptor beta chains were all read from a single sample in a study of blood T cell repertoires in COVID-19. Assay used: immunoSEQ multiplex PCR; TCRdb lists only in-frame clones, some missing. This repertoire shows roughly 90,000 clones, approximately 80% found once; its top ten account for 30% to 35%. The sequencing sample was made of peripheral blood. Source of these receptors: a woman older than 75 with active or convalescent COVID-19.

V and J are TRBV30 and TRBJ2-7; D not resolved. The CDR3 spans 11 residues. V gave up 2 bases and J gave up 3 bases, with 5 bases separating them. Germline V CDR1 and CDR2: GTSNPN, SVGIG (reference sequence). The CDR3 reads CAWSTGYEQYF. The CDR3 DNA reads TGTGCCTGGAGTACGGGCTACGAGCAGTACTTC.

The V call is TRBV29-1, the J call TRBJ2-1; TRBD1 is a possible D gene (5 bases). The CDR3 sequence is 12 residues long. Germline-derived CDR1 and CDR2 are SQVTM and ANQGSEA. Deletions cut 7 bases from V and 8 bases from J, with 15 bases between. CDR3 sequence: CSGSVLQDEQFF. The CDR3 region has the DNA TGCAGCGGATCAGTGTTACAGGATGAGCAGTTCTTC.

The chain has TRBV7-9 and TRBJ2-1; possibly TRBD1 for D (5 bases). Germline V gene data show CDR1 as SEHNR and CDR2 as FQNEAQ (reference sequence). Trimming cost V 4 bases and J 9 bases, with 22 bases left between them. The length of the CDR3 is 16 residues. The CDR3 is CASSSVSGQSNSEQFF. The DNA of the CDR3 is TGTGCCAGCAGCTCTGTATCAGGGCAATCCAATAGTGAGCAGTTCTTC.

The chain links TRBV28 to TRBJ1-6; a weak D match, TRBD1 (5 bases). This CDR3 region has 16 residues. Between the trimmed V and J ends, which lost 3 bases and 7 bases, there was a span of 16 bases. The germline gives CDR1 MDHEN, CDR2 SYDVKM. The CDR3: CASSFWRGDYNSPLHF. The CDR3 DNA reads as TGTGCCAGCAGTTTTTGGAGGGGCGATTACAATTCACCCCTCCACTTT.

The chain uses TRBV25-1 and TRBJ1-6; D is uncertain. V was clipped by 6 bases and J by 9 bases, with 15 bases between them. The CDR3 runs to 14 residues. Germline CDR1 is MGHDK and CDR2 is SYGVNS. In nucleotides, the CDR3 is TGTGCCAGCAGCGAACCAGGTGGTTTTTCACCCCTCCACTTT. Translating gives CASSEPGGFSPLHF.

This clone was observed a handful of times. The chain is built from TRBV5-1 and TRBJ2-4; D possibly corresponds to TRBD2 (6 bases). The CDR3 is made up of 15 amino acids. The V and J ends lost 0 bases and 7 bases respectively, with 14 bases between them. Germline CDR1 is SGHRS and CDR2 is YFSETQ. DNA for the CDR3: TGCGCCAGCAGCTTGGCCTCCAGTGGGGGGAACATTCAGTACTTC. Encoded protein: CASSLASSGGNIQYF. The complete variable domain, with remaining parts taken from reference TRBV5-1 and TRBJ2-4, reads KAGVTQTPRYLIKTRGQQVTLSCSPISGHRSVSWYQQTPGQGLQFLFEYFSETQRNKGNFPGRFSGRQFSNSRSEMNVSTLELGDSALYLCASSLASSGGNIQYFGAGTRLSVL.

The genes are TRBV29-1 and TRBJ2-2; 8 bases are shared with TRBD1. This CDR3 contains 14 residues. V was clipped by 5 bases and J by 3 bases; unmatched bases: 5. Germline values: CDR1 SQVTM, CDR2 ANQGSEA. DNA for the CDR3: TGCAGCGTTCTAGACAGGGGTGACACCGGGGAGCTGTTTTTT. It yields the protein CSVLDRGDTGELFF.

This sequence joins TRBV5-6 and TRBJ2-5, with D possibly being TRBD1 (7 bases). V was pared by 5 bases and J by 5 bases, with 19 bases between. This CDR3 is 15 amino acids long. CDR1 is SGHDT, CDR2 YYEEEE, per germline. CDR3 coding DNA: TGTGCCAGCAGTGTCGGAGGGGGCCAATGGGAGACCCAGTACTTC. This gives the protein CASSVGGGQWETQYF.